This T cell receptor (beta chain) was identified during a study of cytomegalovirus exposure and HLA in healthy donors. Overall study: The study placed around 85% of its 398 genotyped donors in the Caucasian-associated ancestry cluster. Regarding the study as a whole: Sequencing depth across donors, presence/absence analyses assumed, was roughly uniform. Per published reports, the classifier diagnosed cytomegalovirus status with high specificity and sensitivity.

The CDR3 has 13 amino acids. Trimming removed 6 bases from V and 3 bases from J, with 11 bases in between. Germline V gene lookup returns CDR1 MDHEN and CDR2 SYDVKM. Healthy individuals who donated bone marrow served as the donors. The PCR made use of 60 Vbeta and 13 Jbeta primers. Measured with immunoSEQ multiplex PCR; TCRdb has only the in-frame clones, and not every one. The data show hundreds of thousands of clones, 70% to 85% seen once. Worth noting for this clone: Its antigen remains unidentified.

Sample: PBMCs. The receptor comes from a woman aged 60-75 years in good health and CMV-seropositive. The rearrangement links TRBV28 to TRBJ1-1, with D possibly being TRBD1 (5 bases). The CDR3 nucleotides are TGTGCCAGCAGACCCGACAGATACACTGAAGCTTTCTTT. It is translated as CASRPDRYTEAFF.